This passage covers 8 T cell receptor beta chains from one sample sequenced in a study of T cell responses to AZD1222 COVID-19 vaccine. TCRdb keeps only in-frame clones here, not all; method: immunoSEQ multiplex PCR. This table holds 160,000 or so clones, roughly nine tenths found once. The specimen was peripheral blood, collected 28 days after the second AZD1222 dose. These receptors were collected from an adult who received the AZD1222 COVID-19 vaccine.

The chain employs TRBV24-1 and TRBJ2-7, with 9 bases matching TRBD1. After removal of 4 bases from V and 4 bases from J, the junction contained 7 bases not matched to a gene. CDR3 length: 15 amino acids. The germline CDR1 and CDR2 sequences are KGHDR and SFDVKD. CDR3 residues: CATSDSGTGLYEQYF. CDR3 in DNA: TGTGCCACCAGTGACTCCGGGACAGGGTTATACGAGCAGTACTTC.

Written as DNA, the CDR3 is TGTGCCAGCAGCTTAGGGAACACCGGGGAGCTGTTTTTT. Translated, it gives CASSLGNTGELFF. The V gene is TRBV7-2, the J gene TRBJ2-2; D is ambiguous. CDR1 is SGHTA, CDR2 FQGNSA, per germline. V was cut by 1 base and J by 1 base, with 1 base left in between. CDR3 length: 13 amino acids.

This rearrangement joins TRBV30 to TRBJ1-4; 9 bases align to TRBD1. Germline V gives CDR1 GTSNPN, CDR2 SVGIG (reference sequence). CDR3 length: 13 amino acids. Unmatched junction bases numbered 6, after V lost 5 bases and J lost 8 bases. The DNA of the CDR3 is TGTGCCTGGGCCGGGACAGGGAAGGAAAAACTGTTTTTT. This gives the protein CAWAGTGKEKLFF. Full variable domain (remainder filled in from reference TRBV30 and TRBJ1-4): SQTIHQWPATLVQPVGSPLSLECTVEGTSNPNLYWYRQAAGRGLQLLFYSVGIGQISSEVPQNLSASRPQDRQFILSSKKLLLSDSGFYLCAWAGTGKEKLFFGSGTQLSVL.

This chain joins TRBV5-1 and TRBJ1-1; D perhaps matches TRBD1 (5 bases). Germline V gene data show CDR1 as SGHRS and CDR2 as YFSETQ. The CDR3 is 12 amino acids. V lost 0 bases to trimming and J lost 7 bases, with 7 bases between them. CDR3 bases: TGCGCCAGCAGCTTGGGGGACGGTGAAGCTTTCTTT. It yields the protein CASSLGDGEAFF.

V and J are TRBV18 and TRBJ2-2, with D perhaps matching TRBD1 (5 bases). Germline CDR1 reads KGHSH; CDR2 reads LQKENI. Trimming removed 2 bases from V and 1 base from J, with 5 bases in between. The CDR3 runs to 14 residues. The CDR3 sequence: CASSPGQNTGELFF. CDR3 DNA sequence: TGTGCCAGCTCACCAGGACAGAACACCGGGGAGCTGTTTTTT.

V usage is TRBV7-2 and J usage is TRBJ1-5; TRBD1 is a possible D gene (5 bases). CDR3 length: 13 amino acids. Germline-derived CDR1 and CDR2 are SGHTA and FQGNSA. V dropped 8 bases and J dropped 4 bases, with 12 bases sitting between them. Here the CDR3 DNA reads TGTGCCAGCGGCTGGGGACCTAATCAGCCCCAGCATTTT. Its protein is CASGWGPNQPQHF.

In regard to this clone: Within the sample, other DNA sequences also encode this same CDR3. The V gene is TRBV5-1, the J gene TRBJ1-2; TRBD1 matches 9 bases. CDR3 length: 15 amino acids. Germline V gives CDR1 SGHRS, CDR2 YFSETQ. The V gene end was trimmed by 0 bases and the J gene end by 3 bases; junction bases not matched to a gene: 3. CDR3 coding DNA: TGCGCCAGCAGCTTGGGGGACAGGGTGGACTATGGCTACACCTTC. Protein product: CASSLGDRVDYGYTF.

The chain couples TRBV5-1 to TRBJ1-2; D remains unclear. V lost 4 bases and J lost 2, with 18 bases in between. Germline CDR1 SGHRS, CDR2 YFSETQ. This CDR3 comprises 16 residues. The CDR3 spells CASSLGGMWRNYGYTF. In nucleotides, the CDR3 is TGCGCCAGCAGCCTGGGAGGGATGTGGCGCAACTATGGCTACACCTTC.